What follows are 8 T cell receptor beta chains derived from one specimen sequenced in a study of blood T cell repertoires in COVID-19. Some clones are missing from TCRdb's copy, which holds only in-frame ones; the method was immunoSEQ multiplex PCR. The data show over 200,000 clones, with roughly 80% seen just once and approximately 5% held by the top ten. The sequenced sample consisted of peripheral blood. The receptors here all came from a human donor in a cohort sampled during active COVID-19.

The DNA for the CDR3 is TGTGCCAGCAGTTACCCGCCGGAGGAGACCCAGTACTTC. As protein: CASSYPPEETQYF. V usage is TRBV6-5 and J usage is TRBJ2-5, with unresolved D. Germline V gene data show CDR1 as MNHEY and CDR2 as SVGAGI. The V end was cut by 2 bases, the J end by 5 bases, with 9 bases between. The CDR3 runs to 13 residues.

This chain connects TRBV6-5 to TRBJ2-7; TRBD1 aligns across 9 bases. V lost 4 bases, J lost 2 bases, and 6 bases stayed unmatched. This CDR3 has 15 amino acids. Per the germline V gene, CDR1 is MNHEY and CDR2 is SVGAGI. The CDR3 region has the DNA TGTGCCAGCAGTTTTCGGACAGGGGCCCCCTACGAGCAGTACTTC. Protein sequence: CASSFRTGAPYEQYF.

This rearrangement joins TRBV7-3 to TRBJ2-2; D is possibly TRBD1 (6 bases). Germline V gives CDR1 SGHTA, CDR2 FQGTGA. The ends were cut back, 5 bases at V and 2 bases at J, with 12 bases in the middle. CDR3 length: 15 residues. In DNA form, the CDR3 reads TGTGCCAGCAGCGCCGGGGACACTAACACCGGGGAGCTGTTTTTT. Encoded protein: CASSAGDTNTGELFF.

Remarks on this clone: Other nucleotide sequences from this sample produce the same CDR3. This rearrangement joins TRBV7-2 to TRBJ2-7, with TRBD2 identical over 11 bases. This CDR3 is 15 amino acids long. The germline gives CDR1 SGHTA, CDR2 FQGNSA. J was trimmed by 3 bases and V by 2 bases; bases with no gene match: 3. This CDR3 reads CASSLRLAGGYEQYF. In nucleotides, the CDR3 is TGTGCCAGCAGCTTAAGGCTAGCGGGAGGCTACGAGCAGTACTTC.

The chain uses TRBV11-1 and TRBJ2-1; 10 bases align to TRBD2. Trimming removed 6 bases from V and 1 base from J; junction bases left unmatched: 3. The germline CDR1 and CDR2 sequences are SGHAT and FQDESV (reference sequence). The CDR3 has 15 amino acids. CDR3 residues: CASRRLAGSYNEQFF. As DNA, the CDR3 is TGTGCCAGCAGACGACTAGCGGGTTCCTACAATGAGCAGTTCTTC.

This clone was seen once. V is TRBV19 and J is TRBJ1-4; TRBD1 agrees at 10 bases. Germline V lookup: CDR1 LNHDA, CDR2 SQIVND (reference sequence). V lost 5 bases to trimming and J lost 7 bases; unmatched junction nucleotides: 10. This CDR3 spans 16 amino acids. CDR3 DNA sequence: TGTGCCAGTAGTTTCAACCCCGGGACAGGGGTTGAAAAACTGTTTTTT. Translated, it gives CASSFNPGTGVEKLFF.

This chain joins TRBV10-1 and TRBJ1-4; D is perhaps TRBD1 (6 bases). The V and J ends lost 7 bases and 8 bases respectively, with 11 bases between them. CDR3 length equals 12 residues. CDR1 and CDR2 (germline): WNHNN, SYGVQD (reference sequence). This CDR3 is CASNRDREKLFF. As DNA, the CDR3 is TGCGCCAGCAACAGGGACCGAGAAAAACTGTTTTTT.

V usage is TRBV30 and J usage is TRBJ2-7, with a possible D match to TRBD2 (5 bases). The CDR3 is 12 amino acids. Germline lookup yields CDR1 GTSNPN and CDR2 SVGIG (reference sequence). V was cut by 3 bases and J by 11 bases, with 17 bases left in between. This chain's CDR3 is CAWRAGTAAEYF. CDR3 sequence (DNA): TGTGCCTGGAGAGCAGGTACAGCAGCGGAGTACTTC. The full variable domain, rest sourced from reference TRBV30 and TRBJ2-7, is SQTIHQWPATLVQPVGSPLSLECTVEGTSNPNLYWYRQAAGRGLQLLFYSVGIGQISSEVPQNLSASRPQDRQFILSSKKLLLSDSGFYLCAWRAGTAAEYFGPGTRLTVT.